Below, one T cell receptor (beta chain) is given with its context. Its antigen is as yet unknown. Every TCR beta cDNA library bore unique molecular identifiers. TCRdb ran MiXCR on the PCR reads and lists one entry per CDR3 protein. The table has fewer than 900,000 distinct CDR3 sequences, 46% seen once; the top ten hold roughly 4.9%. The sample comes from a study of post-analysis software for immune sequencing data. Whole-study results and caveats: Higher frequency in patients than in controls was seen for about five TRBV segments, with TRBV5-6, TRBV5-1 and TRBV20-1 among them.

Germline V lookup: CDR1 SEHNR, CDR2 FQNEAQ (reference sequence). V was clipped by 5 bases and J by 0 bases, with 11 bases between them. CDR3 length equals 14 residues. This receptor was identified in a girl aged 10-17 years with multiple sclerosis. The specimen was blood. The V and J genes are TRBV7-9 and TRBJ2-7; D is possibly TRBD2 (6 bases). CDR3 DNA sequence: TGTGCCAGCAGCCCCGACGGGGGCTCCTACGAGCAGTACTTC. This codes for CASSPDGGSYEQYF. The complete variable domain, with remaining parts taken from reference TRBV7-9 and TRBJ2-7, reads DTGVSQNPRHKITKRGQNVTFRCDPISEHNRLYWYRQTLGQGPEFLTYFQNEAQLEKSRLLSDRFSAERPKGSFSTLEIQRTEQGDSAMYLCASSPDGGSYEQYFGPGTRLTVT.